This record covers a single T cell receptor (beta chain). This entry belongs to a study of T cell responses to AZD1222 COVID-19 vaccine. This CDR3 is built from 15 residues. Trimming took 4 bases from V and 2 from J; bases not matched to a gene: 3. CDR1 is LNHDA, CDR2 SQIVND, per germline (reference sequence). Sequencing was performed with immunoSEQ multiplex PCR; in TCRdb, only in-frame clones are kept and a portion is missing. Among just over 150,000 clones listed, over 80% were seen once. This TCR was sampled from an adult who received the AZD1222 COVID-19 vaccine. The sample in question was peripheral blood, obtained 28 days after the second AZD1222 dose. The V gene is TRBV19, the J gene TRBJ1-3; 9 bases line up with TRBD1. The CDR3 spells CASSRTGVPGNTIYF. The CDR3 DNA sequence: TGTGCCAGTAGTAGGACAGGGGTCCCTGGAAACACCATATATTTT.